This entry concerns a single T cell receptor (beta chain). The antigen remains undetermined. CDR3 length: 15 residues. Trimming left V 5 bases short and J 3 bases short, with 14 bases between. TCRdb passed the reads through MiXCR, listing each CDR3 protein once. The top ten hold roughly 51% of the sample, which has about 150,000 distinct CDR3 sequences, approximately 30% seen once. This sample was included in a study of T cell repertoires in cytomegalovirus infection. Study background: HLA-B-restricted CMV epitopes that are well studied, plus recently identified HLA-C-restricted ones, were used by the study.

This clonotype was obtained from a human donor in good health (CMV status not recorded). Some clones in this sample may be carry-over from other donors' samples. This chain uses TRBV7-1 with TRBJ2-4, with no clear D. TRBV7-1 is labeled an ORF, and its function is uncertain. Sequences were derived from CD8+ T cells from cultured PBMCs, sampled from culture after CMV antigen stimulation. The CDR3 coding sequence is TGTGCCAGCAGCCCCCTTCGTTCCGGCAAAAACATTCAGTACTTC. It is translated as CASSPLRSGKNIQYF.